A selection of T cell receptor beta chains follows, all from one sample in a study of neurological immune-mediated disorders. Using its own MiXCR run on the 5' RACE reads, TCRdb lists one record per CDR3 protein. The data contain about 82,000 distinct CDR3 sequences, about 2.5% of them singletons. What was sequenced was PBMCs. The receptor source for this set is a woman aged 25 to 45 with multiple sclerosis. The CDR3 runs from the conserved cysteine through the conserved F or W. D genes are given only for firm matches. A row's size may be missing; if present it is once, few, many or a size class.

J: TRBJ1-1; V: TRBV28; D: .; size: many; DNA: TGTGCCAGCAGACCAGGACAGCCGACTGAAGCTTTCTTT; CDR3: CASRPGQPTEAFF
J: TRBJ2-1; V: TRBV6-1; D: TRBD2; size: many; DNA: TGTGCCAGCGACCCTAGCGGGATTAGTAATGAGCAGTTCTTC; CDR3: CASDPSGISNEQFF
J: TRBJ1-2; V: TRBV7-2; D: TRBD1; size: many; DNA: TGTGCCAGCAGCGCGACAGGGGGTTTCTATGGCTACACCTTC; CDR3: CASSATGGFYGYTF
J: TRBJ2-2; V: TRBV12-3/TRBV12-4; D: .; size: many; DNA: TGTGCCAGCAGTTTCGGGATTGCCGGGGAGCTGTTTTTT; CDR3: CASSFGIAGELFF
J: TRBJ2-7; V: TRBV18; D: .; size: many; DNA: TGTGCCAGCTCACCGCTTCGAGGGGGAGAGCAGTACTTC; CDR3: CASSPLRGGEQYF
J: TRBJ1-5; V: TRBV25-1; D: TRBD1; size: many; DNA: TGTGCCAGCAGTGGCGGGACAGGGAGGCAGCCCCAGCATTTT; CDR3: CASSGGTGRQPQHF
J: TRBJ2-2; V: TRBV27; D: TRBD2; size: many; DNA: TGTGCCAGCAGTTTCCTCAGCGGGAGGGCCATTGGGAACACCGGGGAGCTGTTTTTT; CDR3: CASSFLSGRAIGNTGELFF
J: TRBJ1-2; V: TRBV7-9; D: .; size: .; DNA: TGTGCCAGCAGCGAGAAGACAGCCTCAGATTCTGGCTACACCTTC; CDR3: CASSEKTASDSGYTF
J: TRBJ2-1; V: TRBV5-6; D: .; size: many; DNA: TGTGCCAGCAGCCTGGAGGGGAGAGGGCTTAGTGAGCAGTTCTTC; CDR3: CASSLEGRGLSEQFF
J: TRBJ2-3; V: TRBV5-1; D: TRBD2; size: many; DNA: TGCGCCAGCACCGCGTACGGGACTAGCGACCGCGATACGCAGTATTTT; CDR3: CASTAYGTSDRDTQYF
J: TRBJ2-2; V: TRBV6-2/TRBV6-3; D: .; size: .; DNA: TGTGCCAGCAGTTGGACGTCGAACACCGGGGAGCTGTTTTTT; CDR3: CASSWTSNTGELFF
J: TRBJ2-2; V: TRBV7-8; D: TRBD1; size: few; DNA: TGTGCCAGCAGCCTTCGCGGGACAGGGTTGACCGGGGAGCTGTTTTTT; CDR3: CASSLRGTGLTGELFF
J: TRBJ1-1; V: TRBV5-1; D: .; size: many; DNA: TGCGCCAGCAGCTTGGCCTCGGAGGGTAGCACTGAAGCTTTCTTT; CDR3: CASSLASEGSTEAFF
J: TRBJ2-1; V: TRBV27; D: .; size: many; DNA: TGTGCCAGCAGTTTCAGCTCCTACAATGAGCAGTTCTTC; CDR3: CASSFSSYNEQFF
J: TRBJ1-1; V: TRBV4-3; D: .; size: many; DNA: TGCGCCAGCAGCCAAGATCTAAGGGCAGGGGAGGGGACTGAAGCTTTCTTT; CDR3: CASSQDLRAGEGTEAFF
J: TRBJ2-5; V: TRBV12-3/TRBV12-4; D: TRBD2; size: many; DNA: TGTGCCAGCACCGGGAGCGGGAGAGGAGAGACCCAGTACTTC; CDR3: CASTGSGRGETQYF
J: TRBJ2-7; V: TRBV6-5; D: .; size: many; DNA: TGTGCCAGCAGTTACGGCAGGGAAAGCTACGAGCAGTACTTC; CDR3: CASSYGRESYEQYF
J: TRBJ2-1; V: TRBV5-1; D: .; size: many; DNA: TGCGCCAGCAGCTTGAGCAACAATGAGCAGTTCTTC; CDR3: CASSLSNNEQFF
J: TRBJ1-3; V: TRBV7-2; D: .; size: many; DNA: TGTGCCAGCAGCGCCCTACAGGGCCCTGGAAACACCATATATTTT; CDR3: CASSALQGPGNTIYF
J: TRBJ2-7; V: TRBV25-1; D: .; size: many; DNA: TGTGCCAGCACCCCTTCATGGGGCTACGAGCAGTACTTC; CDR3: CASTPSWGYEQYF
J: TRBJ2-2; V: TRBV7-2; D: TRBD2; size: many; DNA: TGTGCCAGCAGTTTTGGACTAGCGGGAGATCGGACCGGGGAGCTGTTTTTT; CDR3: CASSFGLAGDRTGELFF
J: TRBJ2-7; V: TRBV7-2; D: .; size: many; DNA: TGTGCCAGCAGCTTAGGTGGAGGGGCAAGCGAGCAGTACTTC; CDR3: CASSLGGGASEQYF
J: TRBJ2-1; V: TRBV12-3/TRBV12-4; D: TRBD2; size: many; DNA: TGTGCCAGCAGTTTGGGACTAGCGGGGGAGGGATACAATGAGCAGTTCTTC; CDR3: CASSLGLAGEGYNEQFF
J: TRBJ1-5; V: TRBV24-1; D: .; size: many; DNA: TGTGCCACCAGTGATATCGCAGGGTACGGGCCCCAGCATTTT; CDR3: CATSDIAGYGPQHF
J: TRBJ2-1; V: TRBV18; D: .; size: many; DNA: TGTGCCAGCTCGCCGGGCTGGGGGAATGAGCAGTTCTTC; CDR3: CASSPGWGNEQFF
J: TRBJ2-3; V: TRBV5-1; D: .; size: many; DNA: TGCGCCAGCAGCTTACCTTTCGGGGACACAGATACGCAGTATTTT; CDR3: CASSLPFGDTDTQYF
J: TRBJ1-2; V: TRBV12-3/TRBV12-4; D: TRBD1; size: many; DNA: TGTGCCAGCAGTTTAACGGGCAGGGGGTACACCTTC; CDR3: CASSLTGRGYTF
J: TRBJ2-7; V: TRBV28; D: TRBD1; size: many; DNA: TGTGCCAGCAGCCGGACAGGAGAAATCTACGAGCAGTACTTC; CDR3: CASSRTGEIYEQYF
J: TRBJ1-2; V: TRBV11-3; D: .; size: .; DNA: TGTGCCAGCAGCTTAGTTCGGCAGGGAATCGGGGGCTACACCTTC; CDR3: CASSLVRQGIGGYTF
J: TRBJ2-7; V: TRBV12-3/TRBV12-4; D: .; size: many; DNA: TGTGCCAGCAGTGTCCGCCAGCCTGCTAGGTACGAGCAGTACTTC; CDR3: CASSVRQPARYEQYF
J: TRBJ2-1; V: TRBV6-5; D: TRBD2; size: many; DNA: TGTGCCAGCAGTTACCACGCGACTAGCGGGAGAGTTCGGGAGGCGTTCTACAATGAGCAGTTCTTC; CDR3: CASSYHATSGRVREAFYNEQFF
J: TRBJ2-7; V: TRBV27; D: TRBD1; size: many; DNA: TGTGCCAGCAGTCAAGCGCCGGGACAGGGTTTTTCCTACGAGCAGTACTTC; CDR3: CASSQAPGQGFSYEQYF
J: TRBJ2-7; V: TRBV28; D: TRBD1; size: many; DNA: TGTGCCAGCAGTTCGGGACAGGGGACCTACGAGCAGTACTTC; CDR3: CASSSGQGTYEQYF
J: TRBJ1-2; V: TRBV7-2; D: .; size: many; DNA: TGTGCCAGCAGCTCCCCTAACGGGGTAGGCTACACCTTC; CDR3: CASSSPNGVGYTF
J: TRBJ2-1; V: TRBV27; D: TRBD2; size: many; DNA: TGTGCCAGCAGTCAACCGGGACTAGCGACTGAGCAGTTCTTC; CDR3: CASSQPGLATEQFF
J: TRBJ2-5; V: TRBV5-1; D: .; size: many; DNA: TGCGCCAGCAGCTTGGGCCCAGGGGTGGAGGAGACCCAGTACTTC; CDR3: CASSLGPGVEETQYF
J: TRBJ2-2; V: TRBV29-1; D: .; size: many; DNA: TGCAGCGTTAGCGGTTACACCGGGGAGCTGTTTTTT; CDR3: CSVSGYTGELFF
J: TRBJ1-2; V: TRBV29-1; D: TRBD1; size: many; DNA: TGCAGCGGCGTGACAGGGGATTTCGGCTACACCTTC; CDR3: CSGVTGDFGYTF
J: TRBJ2-7; V: TRBV20-1; D: .; size: many; DNA: TGCAGTGCTAGAGAGGCCGTGCGCTACGAGCAGTACTTC; CDR3: CSAREAVRYEQYF
J: TRBJ2-7; V: TRBV5-1; D: TRBD2; size: many; DNA: TGCGCCAGCAGCCAAAGAGTAAGCGGGAGGGACCCCTACGAGCAGTACTTC; CDR3: CASSQRVSGRDPYEQYF
J: TRBJ1-1; V: TRBV5-1; D: .; size: many; DNA: TGCGCCAGCAGCTTATCGGGGGGCCCACCCGAAGCTTTCTTT; CDR3: CASSLSGGPPEAFF
J: TRBJ1-1; V: TRBV7-2; D: .; size: many; DNA: TGTGCCAGCAGCGGGCGGACAGTAAGGAACACTGAAGCTTTCTTT; CDR3: CASSGRTVRNTEAFF
J: TRBJ2-7; V: TRBV5-1; D: TRBD2; size: many; DNA: TGCGCCAGCAGCTTGAGGCTAGCGGGGAACTACGAGCAGTACTTC; CDR3: CASSLRLAGNYEQYF
J: TRBJ1-1; V: TRBV30; D: .; size: many; DNA: TGTGCCTGGGAACGGACAAGGAACACTGAAGCTTTCTTT; CDR3: CAWERTRNTEAFF
J: TRBJ2-7; V: TRBV20-1; D: TRBD2; size: many; DNA: TGCAGTGCTCTGGGGCTAGCGGGAGTTGACGAGCAGTACTTC; CDR3: CSALGLAGVDEQYF
J: TRBJ2-1; V: TRBV11-2; D: TRBD2; size: many; DNA: TGTGCCAGCAGCTTAGTTGCTAGCGGGAAATCGGCTGAGCAGTTCTTC; CDR3: CASSLVASGKSAEQFF
J: TRBJ2-7; V: TRBV7-9; D: TRBD1; size: many; DNA: TGTGCCAGCAGCTTAGGACAGGGATCCAACGAGCAGTACTTC; CDR3: CASSLGQGSNEQYF
J: TRBJ2-1; V: TRBV29-1; D: .; size: many; DNA: TGCAGCGTTGGGGTAGGCTCCTACAATGAGCAGTTCTTC; CDR3: CSVGVGSYNEQFF
J: TRBJ2-5; V: TRBV9; D: TRBD2; size: many; DNA: TGTGCCAGTGGGACTAGCGGGAGACGAGAGACCCAGTACTTC; CDR3: CASGTSGRRETQYF
J: TRBJ2-1; V: TRBV7-9; D: .; size: many; DNA: TGTGCCAGCAGCTTAAGGGAGAATGAGCAGTTCTTC; CDR3: CASSLRENEQFF
J: TRBJ1-6; V: TRBV12-3/TRBV12-4; D: .; size: many; DNA: TGTGCCAGCAGTTTAGGCCCCGGCCATAATTCACCCCTCCACTTT; CDR3: CASSLGPGHNSPLHF
J: TRBJ2-7; V: TRBV10-3; D: .; size: many; DNA: TGTGCCATCAGTGAACGGGAGCCCTCCTACGAGCAGTACTTC; CDR3: CAISEREPSYEQYF